This T cell receptor beta chain came from a study of blood T cells in healthy people across ages. On the study more broadly: About one barcoded TCR beta cDNA was captured per two T cells. General study findings and limits: Diversity figures derived from one million T cells were judged to underestimate the true value.

This clonotype was detected once. Its antigen is not identified. A second PCR of about 7 to 11 cycles used a sample-barcoded 5' primer and a J-beta primer mix. One entry per CDR3 protein, called by TCRdb with MiXCR from the 5' RACE reads. This table has under 1 million distinct CDR3 sequences, roughly 44% appearing once. After removal of 6 bases from V and 2 bases from J, the junction contained 9 bases not matched to a gene. The CDR3 length is 16 residues. Germline assignment: CDR1 SNHLY and CDR2 FYNNEI. Sequencing was carried out using blood. V and J are TRBV2 and TRBJ2-3; TRBD1 agrees at 9 bases. The TCR was taken from a man aged 55-75 years in good health. The CDR3 nucleotides are TGTGCCAGCAGCAAGTTGACAGGGGGAGACACAGATACGCAGTATTTT. The encoded protein is CASSKLTGGDTDTQYF.